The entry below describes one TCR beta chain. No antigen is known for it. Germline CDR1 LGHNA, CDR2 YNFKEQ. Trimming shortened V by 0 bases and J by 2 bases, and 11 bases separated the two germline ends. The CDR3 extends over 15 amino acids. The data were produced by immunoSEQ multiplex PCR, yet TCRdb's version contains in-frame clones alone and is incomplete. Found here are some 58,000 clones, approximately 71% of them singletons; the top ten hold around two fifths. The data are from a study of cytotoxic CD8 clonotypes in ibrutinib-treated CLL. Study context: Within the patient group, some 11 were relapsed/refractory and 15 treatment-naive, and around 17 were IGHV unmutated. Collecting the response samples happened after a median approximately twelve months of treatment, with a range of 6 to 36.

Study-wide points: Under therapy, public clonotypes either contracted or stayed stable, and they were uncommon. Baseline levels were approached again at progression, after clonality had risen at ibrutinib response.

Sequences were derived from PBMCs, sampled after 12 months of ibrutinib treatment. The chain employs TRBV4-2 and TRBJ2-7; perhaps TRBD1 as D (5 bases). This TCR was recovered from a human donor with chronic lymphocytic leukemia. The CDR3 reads CASSQDRAHTYEQYF. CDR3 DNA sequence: TGTGCCAGCAGCCAAGACAGGGCCCACACCTACGAGCAGTACTTC.